The entry that follows covers one TCR beta chain sequence. The sample originates from a study of blood T cell repertoires in COVID-19. Study-wide context: Researchers got acute and convalescent COVID-19 samples from the United States, Italy and Spain. Nucleic acid was either cDNA or gDNA, and it came from T cells, B-cell-depleted T cells, or PBMCs.

As handled by the study authors: The authors estimated nucleated cell counts from reference gene primer amplification. Assay used: immunoSEQ multiplex PCR; TCRdb lists only in-frame clones, some missing. V and J calls and clone size come straight from that table; D and trimming were deduced from the DNA. The sample yields roughly 300,000 clones, approximately 82% seen once. Germline lookup yields CDR1 SQVTM and CDR2 ANQGSEA. The CDR3 extends over 12 amino acids. V gave up 7 bases and J gave up 4 bases, with 13 bases separating them. The TCR was taken from a woman aged 45 to 65 with acute or convalescent COVID-19. The sample was peripheral blood. The chain joins TRBV29-1 to TRBJ1-2; D might be TRBD1 (5 bases). The CDR3 nucleotides are TGCAGCGCTTCGACAGCCCTCTATGGCTACACCTTC. Translation: CSASTALYGYTF.